A selection of T cell receptor beta chains follows, all from one sample in a study of PD-L1 blockade in urothelial cancer. The protocol was immunoSEQ multiplex PCR, while the TCRdb copy is restricted to in-frame clones and leaves out a portion. The sample includes fewer than 85,000 clones, roughly 89% seen only once; the top ten take 9% to 9.5%. Sample: PBMCs, taken around atezolizumab (anti-PD-L1) treatment. The receptor set was obtained from a woman aged 70-85 years with urothelial cancer. Each CDR3 is given with its conserved first and last residue.

j_call v_call cdr3_aa
TRBJ2-6 TRBV11-2 CASSRREGANVLTF
TRBJ2-3 TRBV15 CATSSWGVPDTQYF
TRBJ1-2 TRBV29-1 CSVDQPGGQGAQGYGYTF
TRBJ1-3 TRBV6-1 CASSADGGVGNTIYF
TRBJ2-2 TRBV2 CASNLNRLTGELFF
TRBJ2-2 TRBV5-1 CASSTEPGLAAGTGGELFF
TRBJ2-2 TRBV10-3 CAFQRGDTGELFF
TRBJ1-3 TRBV7-9 CASNPRGGNTIYF
TRBJ2-3 TRBV5-4 CASSPTSGRGTDTQYF
TRBJ2-7 TRBV7-2 CASSLRDRYEQYF
TRBJ2-6 TRBV19 CASTVGLSGANVLTF
TRBJ1-4 TRBV28 CASRFFRGGEKLFF
TRBJ2-3 TRBV6-1 CASTGQGGTDTQYF
TRBJ2-1 TRBV28 CASSRLAGEKDEQFF
TRBJ2-4 TRBV7-6 CASSAGTGTRQYF
TRBJ2-7 TRBV9 CASSVAGQSSYEQYF
TRBJ1-1 TRBV10-3 CAIGDNSKNTEAFF
TRBJ1-1 TRBV4-3 CASSQDSGDSGTEAFF
TRBJ2-6 TRBV6-6 CATQDRHSGANVLTF
TRBJ1-4 TRBV25-1 CASSEQGKMGKLFF
TRBJ1-5 TRBV6-1 CASSELRTGGQPQHF
TRBJ1-5 TRBV6-5 CASSYSRRGHQPQHF
TRBJ1-1 TRBV27 CASSWTGGTEAFF
TRBJ2-3 TRBV30 CAWTSGGTDTQYF